This TCR beta chain was found in a study of neurological immune-mediated disorders. This CDR3 is 14 amino acids long. Germline assignment: CDR1 SGHRS and CDR2 YFSETQ. V shed 8 bases and J shed 5 bases, with 18 bases lying between them. TCRdb re-called the 5' RACE reads through MiXCR, storing one row per CDR3 protein. This sample has about 39,000 distinct CDR3 sequences, with roughly 6.9% found just once. Regarding the study as a whole: It was HTLV-1-associated myelopathy that showed the most TCR clonal expansion, while multiple sclerosis showed the least, falling below healthy controls.

For this clonotype: What it binds is not known.

Each sorted-subset library came from around 1 million CD4+ or CD8+ T cells. Sequenced input: CD4+ T cells from blood. The J gene is TRBJ2-3, the V gene TRBV5-1, with D possibly matching TRBD2 (5 bases). This TCR derives from a middle-aged man in good health. CDR3 sequence (DNA): TGCGCCAGAAGCCCCATAGCGTCGGAAGATACGCAGTATTTT. Encoded protein: CARSPIASEDTQYF.